The next 15 T cell receptor beta chains were all read from a single sample in a study of cytomegalovirus exposure and HLA in healthy donors. PCR amplification relied on 60 Vbeta primers (plus 13 Jbeta primers). The table came from immunoSEQ multiplex PCR; TCRdb's copy has only in-frame clones and leaves some out. The repertoire holds roughly 200,000 clones, with about 87% as singletons. Material for sequencing was PBMCs. Source of these receptors: a man aged 25-45 years in good health and CMV-seronegative.

The chain combines TRBV19 with TRBJ2-7; 8 bases map to TRBD1. V shed 5 bases, J shed 5 bases, and the junction held 8 bases outside the gene matches. CDR1 and CDR2 from the germline V gene are LNHDA and SQIVND (reference sequence). The CDR3 contains 14 residues. CDR3 DNA: TGTGCCAGTAGTTTGACAGGGGACGTCCACGAGCAGTACTTC. Translated: CASSLTGDVHEQYF.

The chain has TRBV4-1 and TRBJ1-5, with TRBD1 matching over 10 bases. The germline V gene has CDR1 MGHRA and CDR2 YSYEKL. CDR3 length: 19 residues. V gave up 0 bases and J gave up 0 bases; unmatched junction bases: 8. The CDR3: CASSQDQDRGSHSNQPQHF. CDR3 DNA: TGCGCCAGCAGCCAAGACCAGGACAGGGGGTCCCATAGCAATCAGCCCCAGCATTTT.

The gene calls are TRBV5-4 and TRBJ2-7; TRBD1 agrees at 8 bases. V dropped 3 bases and J dropped 1; count of bases not matched to a gene: 6. This CDR3 region has 15 residues. Germline assignment: CDR1 SGHNT and CDR2 YYREEE (reference sequence). CDR3 amino acids: CASSSGQGLSYEQYF. The DNA of the CDR3 is TGTGCCAGCAGCTCCGGACAGGGTCTATCCTACGAGCAGTACTTC. The full variable domain, rest sourced from reference TRBV5-4 and TRBJ2-7, is ETGVTQSPTHLIKTRGQQVTLRCSSQSGHNTVSWYQQALGQGPQFIFQYYREEENGRGNFPPRFSGLQFPNYSSELNVNALELDDSALYLCASSSGQGLSYEQYFGPGTRLTVT.

CDR3 amino acids: CASSLSAGGQPQHF. CDR3 coding DNA: TGTGCCAGCAGCTTAAGTGCCGGGGGACAGCCCCAGCATTTT. The rearrangement links TRBV7-6 to TRBJ1-5; possible D gene TRBD1, 5 bases. With 2 bases removed from V and 7 bases from J, the gap between germline ends came to 12 bases. The CDR3 covers 14 residues. In germline, CDR1 is SGHVS, CDR2 FNYEAQ.

The chain joins TRBV5-6 to TRBJ2-1; 11 bases are a match to TRBD2. Trimming at V came to 0 bases and at J to 9 bases, leaving 5 bases not matched to a gene. Germline CDR1 reads SGHDT; CDR2 reads YYEEEE. The CDR3 runs to 15 residues. The CDR3 DNA follows: TGTGCCAGCAGCTTGGAACTAGCGGGAGTCACTGAGCAGTTCTTC. Its protein product is CASSLELAGVTEQFF.

This clone was recorded once. This chain uses TRBV20-1 with TRBJ2-7, with a possible D match to TRBD1 (6 bases). Germline V gene data show CDR1 as DFQATT and CDR2 as SNEGSKA (reference sequence). This CDR3 comprises 11 residues. CDR3 coding DNA: TGCAATGAGGGGGTGGGGTACGAGCAGTACTTC. Encoded protein: CNEGVGYEQYF.

The V gene is TRBV28, the J gene TRBJ2-7; 9 nucleotides line up with TRBD1. The V gene end was trimmed by 5 bases and the J gene end by 1 base; junction bases not matched to a gene: 3. Germline values: CDR1 MDHEN, CDR2 SYDVKM. The CDR3 runs 14 residues. DNA for the CDR3: TGTGCCAGCAGTACCGGGACAGGGTCCTACGAGCAGTACTTC. Residues: CASSTGTGSYEQYF.

The chain combines TRBV6-5 with TRBJ2-7; the D gene is possibly TRBD1 (6 bases). The V and J ends lost 5 bases and 2 bases respectively, with 10 bases between them. CDR1 is MNHEY, CDR2 SVGAGI, per germline. This CDR3 contains 13 residues. CDR3 sequence reads: CASSTQGPYEQYF. The CDR3 DNA follows: TGTGCCAGCAGTACACAGGGTCCCTACGAGCAGTACTTC.

This sequence joins TRBV10-3 and TRBJ2-7, with TRBD1 matching over 7 bases. In germline, CDR1 is ENHRY, CDR2 SYGVKD. This CDR3 spans 13 amino acids. The ends lost 5 bases at V and 6 bases at J; junction bases unmatched: 7. The CDR3 nucleotides are TGTGCCATCAGTCCCACAGGGGCCGGCGAGCAGTACTTC. Its translation: CAISPTGAGEQYF.

The chain has TRBV7-2 and TRBJ1-1, with a possible D match to TRBD1 (6 bases). Trimming shortened V by 3 bases and J by 8 bases, and 10 bases separated the two germline ends. The CDR3 runs to 12 residues. The V gene's germline CDR1 is SGHTA and CDR2 FQGNSA. In nucleotides, the CDR3 is TGTGCCAGCAGCTTTTCCAGGGGCGAAGCTTTCTTT. This encodes CASSFSRGEAFF. Complete variable domain (other parts from reference TRBV7-2 and TRBJ1-1): GAGVSQSPSNKVTEKGKDVELRCDPISGHTALYWYRQSLGQGLEFLIYFQGNSAPDKSGLPSDRFSAERTGGSVSTLTIQRTQQEDSAVYLCASSFSRGEAFFGQGTRLTVV.

This sequence joins TRBV19 and TRBJ1-1, with TRBD1 matching 8 bases. CDR1 and CDR2 from the germline V gene are LNHDA and SQIVND (reference sequence). V lost 7 bases, J lost 1 base, and 11 bases stayed unmatched. This CDR3 region has 16 residues. In nucleotides, the CDR3 is TGTGCCAGTATTGGGGGTTCGACAGGGGAGAACACTGAAGCTTTCTTT. It specifies CASIGGSTGENTEAFF.

This chain links TRBV27 with TRBJ2-2; 8 positions agree with TRBD1. CDR3 size: 15 residues. After removal of 2 bases from V and 5 bases from J, the junction contained 4 bases not matched to a gene. From germline, CDR1 is MNHEY and CDR2 SMNVEV (reference sequence). The CDR3 loop is CASSLGQGATGELFF. The CDR3 bases are TGTGCCAGCAGTTTAGGCCAGGGGGCGACCGGGGAGCTGTTTTTT.

This clone appeared a few times. This CDR3 is CASSFGGQGDTEAFF. CDR3 nucleotides: TGTGCCAGCAGCTTTGGCGGACAGGGGGATACTGAAGCTTTCTTT. The chain employs TRBV5-4 and TRBJ1-1; 10 bases agree with TRBD1. V dropped 2 bases and J dropped 5; count of bases not matched to a gene: 6. Germline V gene lookup returns CDR1 SGHNT and CDR2 YYREEE (reference sequence). The length of the CDR3 is 15 residues.

V gene TRBV5-1 combines with J gene TRBJ2-3; maybe TRBD1 (5 bases). Trimming took 0 bases from V and 2 from J, leaving 10 bases between them. Germline V gene sequence: CDR1 SGHRS, CDR2 YFSETQ. The CDR3 spans 15 residues. CDR3 sequence: CASSLDAGSTDTQYF. The CDR3 DNA reads as TGCGCCAGCAGCTTGGATGCAGGGTCCACAGATACGCAGTATTTT.

This clone appeared a single time. The rearrangement links TRBV28 to TRBJ1-1; TRBD1 is a possible D gene (6 bases). CDR1 and CDR2 from the germline V gene are MDHEN and SYDVKM. V shed 2 bases and J shed 7 bases, with 14 bases lying between them. The CDR3 extends over 14 amino acids. The CDR3 sequence is CASSLIPMDSEAFF. CDR3 bases: TGTGCCAGCAGTTTAATCCCGATGGACAGTGAAGCTTTCTTT.